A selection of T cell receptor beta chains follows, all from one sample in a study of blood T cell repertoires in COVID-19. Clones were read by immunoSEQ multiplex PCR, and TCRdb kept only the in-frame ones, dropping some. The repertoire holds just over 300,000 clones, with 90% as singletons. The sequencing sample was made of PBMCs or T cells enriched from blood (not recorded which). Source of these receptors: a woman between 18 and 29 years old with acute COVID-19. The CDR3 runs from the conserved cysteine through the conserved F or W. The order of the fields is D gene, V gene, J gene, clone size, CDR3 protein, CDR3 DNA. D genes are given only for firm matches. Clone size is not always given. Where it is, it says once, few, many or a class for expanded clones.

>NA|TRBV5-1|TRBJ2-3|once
CASSLEVSGTPTDTQYF
TGCGCCAGCAGCTTGGAGGTTTCTGGGACACCGACAGATACGCAGTATTTT
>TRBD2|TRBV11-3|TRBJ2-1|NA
CASSLGTSGYNEQFF
TGTGCCAGCAGCCTAGGGACTAGCGGCTACAATGAGCAGTTCTTC
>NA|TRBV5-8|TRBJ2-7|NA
CASSLSQGWESYEQYF
TGTGCCAGCAGCTTGTCGCAGGGTTGGGAATCCTACGAGCAGTACTTC
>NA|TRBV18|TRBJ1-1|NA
CASSRKRTSNTEAFF
TGTGCCAGCTCCCGAAAAAGGACATCCAACACTGAAGCTTTCTTT
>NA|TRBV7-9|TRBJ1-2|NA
CASSLDGQGRDGYTF
TGTGCCAGCAGCTTGGATGGTCAGGGAAGAGATGGCTACACCTTC
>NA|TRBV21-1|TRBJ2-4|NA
CASRLVLPHQRENIQYF
TGTGCCAGCAGACTCGTTTTACCACACCAGCGGGAAAACATTCAGTACTTC
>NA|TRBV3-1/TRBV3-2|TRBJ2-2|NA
CASSHGTSNTGELFF
TGTGCCAGCAGCCACGGGACTTCGAACACCGGGGAGCTGTTTTTT
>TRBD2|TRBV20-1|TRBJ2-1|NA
CSASLTSGREKQFF
TGCAGTGCTAGTTTGACTAGCGGGAGGGAAAAGCAGTTCTTC
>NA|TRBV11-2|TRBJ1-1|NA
CASSLEDSGYGGMNTEAFF
TGTGCCAGCAGCTTAGAGGATTCAGGGTACGGGGGGATGAACACTGAAGCTTTCTTT
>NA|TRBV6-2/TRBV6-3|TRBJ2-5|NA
CASNPVQGQETQYF
TGTGCCAGCAACCCAGTGCAGGGCCAAGAGACCCAGTACTTC
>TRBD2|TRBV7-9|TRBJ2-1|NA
CASSPAGLYRSEQFF
TGTGCCAGCAGCCCAGCGGGACTTTATCGCAGTGAGCAGTTCTTC
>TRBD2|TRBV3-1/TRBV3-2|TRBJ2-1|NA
CASSLGTSGRSSYNEQFF
TGTGCCAGCAGCCTAGGGACTAGCGGGCGAAGCTCCTACAATGAGCAGTTCTTC
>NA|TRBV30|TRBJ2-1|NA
CAWSVGPGDEQFF
TGTGCCTGGAGTGTTGGTCCGGGGGATGAGCAGTTCTTC
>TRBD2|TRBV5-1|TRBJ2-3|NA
CASSLLTSGIQDTQYF
TGCGCCAGCAGCTTGTTGACTAGCGGGATACAAGATACGCAGTATTTT
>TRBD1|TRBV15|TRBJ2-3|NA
CATSRGFITGVGAGDTQYF
TGTGCCACCAGCAGAGGGTTCATAACAGGGGTAGGGGCTGGAGATACGCAGTATTTT
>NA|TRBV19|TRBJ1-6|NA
CASTGSYNSPLHF
TGTGCCAGTACCGGCTCCTATAATTCACCCCTCCACTTT
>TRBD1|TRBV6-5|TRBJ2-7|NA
CASSYPGTDEQYF
TGTGCCAGCAGTTATCCAGGGACAGATGAGCAGTACTTC
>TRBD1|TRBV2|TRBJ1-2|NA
CASSWDRPDGYTF
TGTGCCAGCAGTTGGGACAGACCGGATGGCTACACCTTC
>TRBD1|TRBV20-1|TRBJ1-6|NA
CSASSQGESPLHF
TGCAGTGCTAGTTCCCAGGGGGAATCACCCCTCCACTTT
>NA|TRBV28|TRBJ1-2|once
CASISGLSYPYGYTF
TGTGCCAGCATATCAGGTCTGAGTTATCCTTATGGCTACACCTTC
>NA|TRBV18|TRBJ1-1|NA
CASSRPTGSGNTEAFF
TGTGCCAGCTCACGACCCACAGGCTCGGGGAACACTGAAGCTTTCTTT
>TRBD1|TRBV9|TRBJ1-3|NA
CASSPRQGSSGNTIYF
TGTGCCAGCAGCCCGCGACAGGGGAGCTCTGGAAACACCATATATTTT
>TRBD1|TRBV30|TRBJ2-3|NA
CAWSTGGTDTQYF
TGTGCCTGGAGCACAGGGGGCACGGATACGCAGTATTTT
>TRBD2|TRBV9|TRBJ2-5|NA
CASSVSGRFETQYF
TGTGCCAGCAGCGTAAGCGGGAGGTTTGAGACCCAGTACTTC
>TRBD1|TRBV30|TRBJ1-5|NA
CAWSRDRGNQPQHF
TGTGCCTGGAGTAGAGACAGGGGCAACCAGCCCCAGCATTTT
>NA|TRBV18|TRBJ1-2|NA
CASSPRTVPNYGYTF
TGTGCCAGCTCACCACGAACAGTCCCAAACTATGGCTACACCTTC
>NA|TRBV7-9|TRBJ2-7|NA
CASSWGLAEQYF
TGTGCCAGCAGCTGGGGCCTCGCCGAGCAGTACTTC
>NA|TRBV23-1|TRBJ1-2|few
CASSQSNWQAYGYTF
TGCGCCAGCAGTCAATCGAATTGGCAGGCCTATGGCTACACCTTC
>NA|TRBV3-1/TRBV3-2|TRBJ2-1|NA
CASSQGARNEQFF
TGTGCCAGCAGCCAAGGGGCCCGCAATGAGCAGTTCTTC
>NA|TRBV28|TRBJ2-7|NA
CASSAGQPIYEQYF
TGTGCCAGCAGCGCGGGACAGCCTATCTACGAGCAGTACTTC
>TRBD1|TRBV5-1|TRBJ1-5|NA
CASSGGTDGQPQHF
TGCGCCAGCAGCGGTGGGACAGACGGTCAGCCCCAGCATTTT
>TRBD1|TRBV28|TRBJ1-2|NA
CASSLDRRGISTF
TGTGCCAGCAGTCTGGACAGGCGTGGTATTAGCACCTTC
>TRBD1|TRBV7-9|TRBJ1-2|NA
CASSLDGDSTNYGYTF
TGTGCCAGCAGCTTAGATGGGGACAGCACTAACTATGGCTACACCTTC
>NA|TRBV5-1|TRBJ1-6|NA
CASSLEEGGGHSPLHF
TGCGCCAGCAGCTTGGAGGAGGGAGGGGGGCATTCACCCCTCCACTTT
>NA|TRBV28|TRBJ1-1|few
CASTSPLAGGARTEAFF
TGTGCCAGCACCTCCCCCCTCGCGGGGGGGGCCCGGACTGAAGCTTTCTTT
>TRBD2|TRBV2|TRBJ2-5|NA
CASSAASGTTQETQYF
TGTGCCAGCAGTGCGGCTAGCGGAACCACACAAGAGACCCAGTACTTC
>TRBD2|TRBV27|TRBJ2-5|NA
CASRSLGRGGETQYF
TGTGCCAGCAGATCGTTGGGGCGGGGGGGAGAGACCCAGTACTTC
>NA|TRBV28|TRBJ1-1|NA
CASSPQRGWLPFF
TGTGCCAGCAGCCCGCAAAGGGGCTGGTTGCCTTTCTTT
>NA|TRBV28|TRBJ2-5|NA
CATTTGLLNYQETQYF
TGTGCCACTACTACCGGACTTCTTAATTACCAAGAGACCCAGTACTTC
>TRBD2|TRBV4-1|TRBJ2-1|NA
CASSQERGGTYNEQFF
TGCGCCAGCAGCCAGGAGCGGGGGGGGACCTACAATGAGCAGTTCTTC
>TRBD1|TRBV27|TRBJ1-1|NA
CASSSDRPGQDTEAFF
TGTGCCAGCAGCTCAGATCGACCGGGACAGGACACTGAAGCTTTCTTT
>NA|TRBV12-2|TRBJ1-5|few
CASPGGYTGNQPQHF
TGTGCAAGTCCCGGAGGATATACCGGCAATCAGCCCCAGCATTTT
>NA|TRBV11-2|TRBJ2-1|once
CASSHDRFMNNEQFF
TGTGCCAGCAGCCACGACAGGTTCATGAACAATGAGCAGTTCTTC